Below, 24 T cell receptor beta chains from the same sample are listed, as sequenced in a study of T cells in Graves' hyperthyroidism and ophthalmopathy. The investigators amplified TCR beta CDR3 regions from RNA transcripts. First-round RT-PCR with HTBI primers amplified the TCR CDR3 region. TCRdb itself ran the multiplex PCR reads through MiXCR, one entry per CDR3 protein. The sample records under 800,000 distinct CDR3 sequences, 13% to 15% being singletons. The specimen was blood. The receptors originated from a woman in her late teens or twenties with Graves' hyperthyroidism.

Ten or more counts support this clonotype. The chain couples TRBV11-1 to TRBJ2-1; TRBD2 matches 14 bases. The length of the CDR3 is 20 residues. V dropped 4 bases and J dropped 10; count of bases not matched to a gene: 21. CDR1 is SGHAT and CDR2 is FQDESV in the germline V gene (reference sequence). Here the CDR3 DNA reads TGTGCCAGCAGCTACCTTCGACTAGCGGGAGGGCTTGGCGCGGGCGTAGAGCAGTTCTTC. This gives the protein CASSYLRLAGGLGAGVEQFF. The full variable domain, rest sourced from reference TRBV11-1 and TRBJ2-1, is EAEVAQSPRYKITEKSQAVAFWCDPISGHATLYWYRQILGQGPELLVQFQDESVVDDSQLPKDRFSAERLKGVDSTLKIQPAELGDSAMYLCASSYLRLAGGLGAGVEQFFGPGTRLTVL.

This clonotype was counted ten times or more. The J gene is TRBJ2-4, the V gene TRBV5-1; no definite D call. Trimming took 2 bases from V and 0 from J, leaving 6 bases between them. The CDR3 is 14 amino acids. CDR1 SGHRS and CDR2 YFSETQ come from the germline V gene. As DNA, the CDR3 is TGCGCCAGCAGCTTCAGTGAAGCCAAAAACATTCAGTACTTC. It translates to CASSFSEAKNIQYF.

The gene calls are TRBV12-3 or TRBV12-4 and TRBJ2-5; D not resolved. The V gene lost 5 bases and the J gene lost 5 bases, with 15 bases spanning the gap. The CDR3 is made up of 14 amino acids. The CDR3 coding sequence is TGTGCCAGCAGTACACACCTGCCACCCGAGACCCAGTACTTC. Residues: CASSTHLPPETQYF.

This clonotype was seen many times. This chain uses TRBV7-2 with TRBJ2-7; TRBD2 matches at 10 bases. The CDR3 loop spans 15 amino acids. V gave up 1 base and J gave up 3 bases; unmatched junction bases: 3. The germline gives CDR1 SGHTA, CDR2 FQGNSA. CDR3 coding DNA: TGTGCCAGCAGCTTAGTGGCTAGCGGGGGCTACGAGCAGTACTTC. The encoded protein is CASSLVASGGYEQYF.

The chain is built from TRBV5-6 and TRBJ1-1; no clear D gene. Germline values: CDR1 SGHDT, CDR2 YYEEEE. This CDR3 region has 14 residues. The ends were cut back, 2 bases at V and 3 bases at J, with 11 bases in the middle. CDR3 DNA: TGTGCCAGCAGCTTCGGGGATTGGGACACTGAAGCTTTCTTT. Translation gives CASSFGDWDTEAFF.

There are a few counts of this clonotype. This rearrangement joins TRBV28 to TRBJ1-5; tentatively, D is TRBD1 (5 bases). V was shortened by 6 bases and J by 7 bases, with 16 bases between the two germline ends. The CDR3 has 14 amino acids. CDR1 MDHEN and CDR2 SYDVKM come from the germline V gene. For the CDR3, the DNA is TGTGCCAGCAGATATCAGGGCGGAGGACAGCCCCAGCATTTT. This translates into CASRYQGGGQPQHF.

This clonotype was detected ten times or more. The chain is built from TRBV12-3 or TRBV12-4 and TRBJ2-3; D is uncertain. This CDR3 spans 12 amino acids. With 5 bases removed from V and 6 bases from J, the gap between germline ends came to 9 bases. Written as DNA, the CDR3 is TGTGCCAGCAGTCTCCTCTGGGATACGCAGTATTTT. This codes for CASSLLWDTQYF.

Many counts were recorded for this clonotype. The V gene is TRBV3-1, the J gene TRBJ1-5; D is perhaps TRBD1 (6 bases). The ends were cut back, 3 bases at V and 0 bases at J, with 9 bases in the middle. This CDR3 comprises 15 residues. CDR1 and CDR2 from the germline V gene are LGHDT and YNNKEL (reference sequence). The CDR3 loop reads CASSHDRYSNQPQHF. The CDR3 nucleotides are TGTGCCAGCAGCCATGACAGGTATAGCAATCAGCCCCAGCATTTT.

V is TRBV3-1 and J is TRBJ2-7; tentatively, D is TRBD1 (5 bases). Trimming removed 4 bases at V and 0 bases at J, with 22 bases between. Germline V CDR1 and CDR2: LGHDT, YNNKEL (reference sequence). The CDR3 is 18 residues long. The CDR3 loop is CASSLEGRASLSSYEQYF. Written as DNA, the CDR3 is TGTGCCAGCAGCCTTGAAGGCAGGGCCTCTCTAAGCTCCTACGAGCAGTACTTC.

This clonotype appeared many times. The chain recombines TRBV28 with TRBJ1-3; D might be TRBD1 (6 bases). The CDR3 consists of 17 residues. Trimming took off 4 bases at V and 4 bases at J, with 20 bases between the two ends. Per germline, CDR1 MDHEN and CDR2 SYDVKM. The CDR3 region has the DNA TGTGCCAGCAGTTATCCACAGGGCTGGTTCGAGGGAAACACCATATATTTT. Protein product: CASSYPQGWFEGNTIYF. Complete variable domain (other parts from reference TRBV28 and TRBJ1-3): DVKVTQSSRYLVKRTGEKVFLECVQDMDHENMFWYRQDPGLGLRLIYFSYDVKMKEKGDIPEGYSVSREKKERFSLILESASTNQTSMYLCASSYPQGWFEGNTIYFGEGSWLTVV.

This clonotype has a count of ten or more. The genes are TRBV6-1 and TRBJ2-3; D gene uncertain. The CDR3 is 14 amino acids. V lost 6 bases and J lost 4, with 14 bases in between. Germline CDR1 MNHNS, CDR2 SASEGT. The chain's CDR3 is CASRTPGRSDTQYF. The CDR3 DNA sequence: TGTGCCAGCAGAACTCCCGGACGGTCAGATACGCAGTATTTT.

In DNA form, the CDR3 reads TGTGCCAGCAGTTTAAATTCTAACACTGAAGCTTTCTTT. This sequence encodes CASSLNSNTEAFF. V and J are TRBV28 and TRBJ1-1; no clear D gene. The germline gives CDR1 MDHEN, CDR2 SYDVKM. The ends were cut back, 2 bases at V and 2 bases at J, with 6 bases in the middle. The CDR3 spans 13 residues.

This clonotype was recorded many times. The CDR3, as DNA: TGTGCCAGCAGTCACCGACACGCAAACACAGATACGCAGTATTTT. This gives the protein CASSHRHANTDTQYF. The rearrangement uses TRBV6-1 and TRBJ2-3; D ambiguous. V shed 5 bases and J shed 2 bases, with 14 bases lying between them. CDR1 and CDR2 from the germline V gene are MNHNS and SASEGT. The CDR3 extends over 15 amino acids.

This clonotype appeared a few times. This chain connects TRBV7-9 to TRBJ2-5, with 13 bases identical to TRBD2. This CDR3 has 16 amino acids. V lost 5 bases, J lost 5 bases, and 8 bases stayed unmatched. Germline V gene sequence: CDR1 SEHNR, CDR2 FQNEAQ (reference sequence). The CDR3 reads CASSPRTSGSEETQYF. The CDR3 DNA follows: TGTGCCAGCAGCCCTCGGACTAGCGGGAGCGAGGAGACCCAGTACTTC.

Many counts were recorded for this clonotype. V and J are TRBV12-3 or TRBV12-4 and TRBJ1-6; D may be TRBD1 (6 bases). This CDR3 is built from 14 residues. V was pared by 6 bases and J by 9 bases, with 15 bases between. The DNA for the CDR3 is TGTGCCAGCAGCCACAGGGCTCGAAGTTCACCCCTCCACTTT. Its translation is CASSHRARSSPLHF.

V gene TRBV10-3 combines with J gene TRBJ2-7, with D possibly TRBD2 on 6 matching bases. V lost 2 bases to trimming and J lost 3 bases, with 14 bases between them. Germline V gene data show CDR1 as ENHRY and CDR2 as SYGVKD. The CDR3 contains 15 residues. The CDR3 DNA follows: TGTGCCATCAGTGAGGTCGGGGGAGTTTACTACGAGCAGTACTTC. It specifies CAISEVGGVYYEQYF.

A few counts support this clonotype. This chain joins TRBV29-1 and TRBJ2-7, with D tentatively TRBD1 or TRBD2 (5 bases each). The CDR3 is 13 amino acids. CDR1 is SQVTM, CDR2 ANQGSEA, per germline. Trimming shortened V by 6 bases and J by 6 bases, and 18 bases separated the two germline ends. The CDR3 region is CSVTGHTRGEQYF. The CDR3 coding sequence is TGCAGCGTGACCGGACATACTAGGGGCGAGCAGTACTTC.

In this sample, this clonotype turned up a few times. V is TRBV6-2 or TRBV6-3 and J is TRBJ1-1; no reliable D call. CDR3 size: 16 residues. Germline lookup yields CDR1 MNHEY and CDR2 SVGEGT. Trimming removed 2 bases from V and 0 bases from J, with 13 bases in between. The CDR3 DNA sequence: TGTGCCAGCAGTTACCTTTGGGAACACATGAACACTGAAGCTTTCTTT. Residues: CASSYLWEHMNTEAFF.

This clonotype was seen many times. The CDR3 does not close with the conserved phenylalanine or tryptophan, likely indicating a read error. V gene TRBV20-1 combines with J gene TRBJ2-7; weak D call: TRBD1 (5 bases). This CDR3 spans 14 amino acids. Germline values: CDR1 DFQATT, CDR2 SNEGSKA (reference sequence). The germline V and J ends were trimmed by 7 bases and 0 bases, with 16 bases remaining between them. The CDR3 DNA reads as TGCAGTGTAACCCCAACAGGTCGCTCCTACGAGCAGTACCTC. Its protein product is CSVTPTGRSYEQYL.

V usage is TRBV11-2 and J usage is TRBJ1-5; D call uncertain. Germline CDR1 SGHAT, CDR2 FQNNGV. With 4 bases removed from V and 1 base from J, the gap between germline ends came to 8 bases. There are 14 residues in the CDR3. This CDR3 is CASSSLQSNQPQHF. Written as DNA, the CDR3 is TGTGCCAGCAGCTCGTTACAAAGCAATCAGCCCCAGCATTTT.

This clonotype was observed many times. The rearrangement joins TRBV28 to TRBJ2-7; TRBD1 matches 7 bases. V was pared by 7 bases and J by 2 bases, with 8 bases of the junction left unmatched. Germline CDR1 MDHEN, CDR2 SYDVKM. This CDR3 comprises 14 residues. CDR3 bases: TGTGCCAGCAAGCCCTCCGGGACAGCCTACGAGCAGTACTTC. It specifies CASKPSGTAYEQYF.

This clonotype was counted ten times or more. The V gene is TRBV7-8, the J gene TRBJ2-7; 8 bases align to TRBD2. CDR3 length: 15 residues. V was clipped by 3 bases and J by 2 bases; unmatched bases: 6. The germline CDR1 and CDR2 sequences are SGHVS and FQNEAQ. DNA for the CDR3: TGTGCCAGCAGCTTGAGGCGGGAGGCGACCTACGAGCAGTACTTC. It yields the protein CASSLRREATYEQYF.

The sample holds many counts of this clonotype. The chain recombines TRBV29-1 with TRBJ2-3; D unclear. Trimming removed 7 bases from V and 5 bases from J, with 16 bases in between. The CDR3 consists of 13 residues. From germline, CDR1 is SQVTM and CDR2 ANQGSEA. CDR3 region: CSALRLGGDTQYF. CDR3 in DNA: TGCAGCGCCCTTAGGCTAGGCGGAGATACGCAGTATTTT.

This clonotype was seen more than once but under ten times. The J gene is TRBJ2-7, the V gene TRBV6-1; TRBD1 matches 8 bases. This CDR3 has 11 residues. J was trimmed by 6 bases and V by 10 bases; bases with no gene match: 5. Germline V CDR1 and CDR2: MNHNS, SASEGT. The CDR3 is CATDRVAEQYF. CDR3 DNA: TGTGCCACGGACAGGGTGGCCGAGCAGTACTTC.